This T cell receptor (beta chain) is from a study of T-cell memory formation after mild COVID-19. Concerning this clonotype: The antigen remains undetermined.

General study results and limits: Some clones that responded turned up in pre-infection memory, which suggests that cross-reactive memory joined in.

CDR1 is MNHEY, CDR2 SVGAGI, per germline. V was clipped by 5 bases and J by 0 bases, with 11 bases between them. The CDR3 consists of 15 residues. 5'RACE, which relied on constant-segment primers, yielded TCR alpha and TCR beta cDNA libraries carrying sample barcodes and UMIs. TCRdb ran MiXCR on the 5' RACE reads and lists one entry per CDR3 protein. The table includes about 560,000 distinct CDR3 sequences, roughly 22% detected once. The clonotype originates from an adult woman who had mild COVID-19 (a few samples of this study predate the infection). Cell type and time point are not known. V is TRBV6-5 and J is TRBJ1-5; no reliable D call. Sample: PBMCs or a T cell subset sorted from them (not recorded which). In nucleotides, the CDR3 is TGTGCCAGCAGTCGAGAACTAAATAGCAATCAGCCCCAGCATTTT. Translating it yields CASSRELNSNQPQHF.